The subject of this entry is one T cell receptor (beta chain). V lost 0 bases, J lost 0 bases, and 9 bases lay in between. The CDR3 has 16 residues. Germline values: CDR1 SEHNR, CDR2 FQNEAQ (reference sequence). This sample stems from a study of T cell clonotyping in hematopoietic cell transplantation. This table comes from immunoSEQ multiplex PCR, and its TCRdb copy is limited to in-frame clones, with some not included. Of about 6,000 clones listed, 78% are singletons. The material was peripheral blood mononuclear cells, obtained 180 days after allogeneic stem cell transplant. The V call is TRBV7-9, the J call TRBJ1-3, with D maybe TRBD1 (6 bases). The receptor comes from a male patient aged 70 to 79 who had an allogeneic stem cell transplant from an unrelated donor, so T cells may come from the graft donor. Some clones in this sample may be carry-over from other donors' samples. The CDR3 is CASSLATGISGNTIYF. The CDR3 DNA is TGTGCCAGCAGCTTAGCGACAGGAATCTCTGGAAACACCATATATTTT. The full variable domain, its missing parts supplied by reference TRBV7-9 and TRBJ1-3, is DTGVSQNPRHKITKRGQNVTFRCDPISEHNRLYWYRQTLGQGPEFLTYFQNEAQLEKSRLLSDRFSAERPKGSFSTLEIQRTEQGDSAMYLCASSLATGISGNTIYFGEGSWLTVV.